Each of the 30 T cell receptor beta chains below was sequenced from the same sample in a study of beta chain features in type 1 diabetes. Since all of the isolated RNA was reverse transcribed, expressed TCRB transcripts were what got sequenced. Profiling relied on immunoSEQ multiplex PCR, and the TCRdb table lists in-frame clones only, not all of them. Of hundreds of thousands of clones listed, 9.6% are singletons. Sequencing was carried out using naive CD4+ T cells from blood. Every receptor here comes from a young woman in good health.

The chain uses TRBV5-4 and TRBJ2-7, with D possibly TRBD1 on 6 matching bases. V was shortened by 5 bases and J by 2 bases, with 14 bases between the two germline ends. Germline V CDR1 and CDR2: SGHNT, YYREEE (reference sequence). The CDR3 covers 14 residues. The CDR3 coding sequence is TGTGCCAGCAGTCGCCCGGACAGCACCTACGAGCAGTACTTC. Amino acid sequence: CASSRPDSTYEQYF.

This clone has more than one count but fewer than ten. The CDR3 reads CASSPPGRVDEQYF. The CDR3 region has the DNA TGTGCCAGCTCACCACCGGGGAGGGTTGACGAGCAGTACTTC. The chain employs TRBV18 and TRBJ2-7; 7 bases match TRBD2. The CDR3 consists of 14 residues. Germline V gene sequence: CDR1 KGHSH, CDR2 LQKENI. The trim removed 0 bases at V and 5 bases at J, leaving 4 bases unmatched.

This clone showed up just a few times. The rearrangement joins TRBV6-5 to TRBJ1-2; a possible D gene is TRBD1 (5 bases). V lost 6 bases and J lost 3, with 14 bases in between. CDR3 length: 14 residues. Germline CDR1 is MNHEY and CDR2 is SVGAGI. The CDR3 nucleotides are TGTGCCAGCAGACCCCCTGGGGGGGACTATGGCTACACCTTC. Protein product: CASRPPGGDYGYTF.

The chain is built from TRBV7-9 and TRBJ1-3; D may be TRBD1 (5 bases). Germline CDR1 and CDR2: SEHNR and FQNEAQ (reference sequence). This CDR3 is built from 16 residues. Trimming took 5 bases from V and 0 from J, leaving 14 bases between them. The CDR3 reads CASSVGGLLSGNTIYF. In nucleotides, the CDR3 is TGTGCCAGCAGCGTGGGGGGACTGCTCTCTGGAAACACCATATATTTT.

This clone turned up a few times. The rearrangement joins TRBV2 to TRBJ2-2, with D perhaps matching TRBD1 (6 bases). The CDR3 is made up of 14 amino acids. V was cut by 5 bases and J by 2 bases, with 9 bases left in between. Germline lookup yields CDR1 SNHLY and CDR2 FYNNEI. The CDR3 DNA reads TGTGCCAGCAGTAGGGACACCAACACCGGGGAGCTGTTTTTT. Protein product: CASSRDTNTGELFF.

This clone showed up just a few times. This chain uses TRBV5-1 with TRBJ2-1, with 8 positions matching TRBD2. Germline V CDR1 and CDR2: SGHRS, YFSETQ. The CDR3 has 14 amino acids. V shed 0 bases, J shed 6 bases, and the junction held 2 bases outside the gene matches. The CDR3 here is CASSLAGTSNEQFF. The CDR3 DNA is TGCGCCAGCAGCTTGGCCGGGACTAGCAATGAGCAGTTCTTC.

This clone has a handful of counts. The chain combines TRBV9 with TRBJ2-1, with a tentative D call TRBD1 (6 bases). V was cut by 0 bases and J by 10 bases, with 20 bases left in between. This CDR3 region has 16 residues. Germline-derived CDR1 and CDR2 are SGDLS and YYNGEE. CDR3: CASSVAGAGAAREQFF. CDR3 in DNA: TGTGCCAGCAGCGTAGCAGGGGCGGGCGCGGCCCGGGAGCAGTTCTTC.

This clone was seen a few times. The rearrangement joins TRBV29-1 to TRBJ1-5, with 9 bases matching TRBD1. This CDR3 region has 15 residues. The germline gives CDR1 SQVTM, CDR2 ANQGSEA. V lost 4 bases to trimming and J lost 7 bases; unmatched junction nucleotides: 11. Here the CDR3 reads CSVGQGQGRSQPQHF. The CDR3 region has the DNA TGCAGCGTTGGTCAAGGACAGGGGAGATCGCAGCCCCAGCATTTT.

The CDR3 sequence: CASSLEGRVQETQYF. The CDR3 DNA reads TGTGCCAGCAGCTTAGAAGGGCGGGTCCAAGAGACCCAGTACTTC. This chain links TRBV7-2 with TRBJ2-5; weak D call: TRBD2 (5 bases). V lost 1 base and J lost 1, with 10 bases in between. The CDR3 has 15 residues. Germline CDR1 SGHTA, CDR2 FQGNSA.

This chain joins TRBV15 and TRBJ2-5, with 10 bases identical to TRBD2. The germline CDR1 and CDR2 sequences are LNHNV and YYDKDF (reference sequence). The CDR3 has 19 residues. Trimming took 0 bases from V and 4 from J; bases not matched to a gene: 14. CDR3 coding DNA: TGTGCCACCAGCAGAGATCGAGCGGGGGGGATCCGGGCCCCAGAGACCCAGTACTTC. Translated: CATSRDRAGGIRAPETQYF.

The genes are TRBV18 and TRBJ1-1; D not resolved. This CDR3 is built from 15 residues. Germline CDR1 KGHSH, CDR2 LQKENI. Trimming removed 0 bases at V and 1 base at J, with 9 bases between. CDR3 residues: CASSPPRAKNTEAFF. The CDR3 DNA reads TGTGCCAGCTCACCACCGAGGGCAAAGAACACTGAAGCTTTCTTT.

This clone was counted a few times. Other DNA sequences from this sample encode an identical CDR3 as well. The CDR3 nucleotides read TGTGCCAGCAGCCTGGGGGGTGCGAACACTGAAGCTTTCTTT. Translated: CASSLGGANTEAFF. The chain has TRBV7-9 and TRBJ1-1; perhaps TRBD1 as D (5 bases). Trimming took 5 bases from V and 1 from J, leaving 11 bases between them. This CDR3 has 14 residues. Per the germline V gene, CDR1 is SEHNR and CDR2 is FQNEAQ (reference sequence).

V and J are TRBV5-1 and TRBJ2-3, with a possible D match to TRBD1 (6 bases). Germline V gene lookup returns CDR1 SGHRS and CDR2 YFSETQ. This CDR3 spans 15 amino acids. V gave up 5 bases and J gave up 1 base, with 14 bases separating them. This chain's CDR3 is CASRISGVGTDTQYF. DNA for the CDR3: TGCGCCAGCAGAATATCAGGGGTTGGCACAGATACGCAGTATTTT.

This clone was detected ten times or more. The chain combines TRBV29-1 with TRBJ2-3; 10 positions match TRBD2. V dropped 5 bases and J dropped 2; count of bases not matched to a gene: 4. This CDR3 spans 14 amino acids. Germline CDR1 and CDR2: SQVTM and ANQGSEA. The CDR3 sequence: CSVQLAGPTDTQYF. The CDR3 nucleotides read TGCAGCGTTCAACTAGCGGGACCCACAGATACGCAGTATTTT.

This chain links TRBV11-2 with TRBJ2-6, with D maybe TRBD2 (5 bases). From germline, CDR1 is SGHAT and CDR2 FQNNGV. This CDR3 spans 14 amino acids. Trimming removed 6 bases from V and 1 base from J, with 7 bases in between. The CDR3 protein is CASRGVSGANVLTF. CDR3 DNA sequence: TGTGCCAGCAGGGGAGTTTCTGGGGCCAACGTCCTGACTTTC.

This clone turned up a few times. The chain employs TRBV4-1 and TRBJ1-5; D is perhaps TRBD1 (6 bases). This CDR3 is 17 amino acids long. Trimming took off 2 bases at V and 1 base at J, with 15 bases between the two ends. The germline V gene has CDR1 MGHRA and CDR2 YSYEKL. The CDR3: CASSQFQGNWSNQPQHF. The CDR3 region has the DNA TGCGCCAGCAGCCAATTTCAGGGGAATTGGAGCAATCAGCCCCAGCATTTT.

The chain couples TRBV18 to TRBJ2-2, with TRBD1 identical over 8 bases. CDR3 length: 15 residues. The germline CDR1 and CDR2 sequences are KGHSH and LQKENI. Trimming at V came to 3 bases and at J to 4 bases, leaving 4 bases not matched to a gene. DNA of the CDR3: TGTGCCAGCTCACCCGGACAGGGCGGCACCGGGGAGCTGTTTTTT. This sequence encodes CASSPGQGGTGELFF.

Only a few counts were recorded for this clone. The chain is built from TRBV19 and TRBJ1-5, with unresolved D. Germline CDR1 and CDR2: LNHDA and SQIVND (reference sequence). The CDR3 is 12 residues long. V was clipped by 9 bases and J by 2 bases, with 8 bases between them. CDR3 DNA: TGTGCCAGCCAGGTAGGCAATCAGCCCCAGCATTTT. Translation: CASQVGNQPQHF.

The rearrangement links TRBV5-1 to TRBJ2-5; 7 bases align to TRBD2. The CDR3 covers 15 residues. V was clipped by 0 bases and J by 5 bases; unmatched bases: 7. The germline V gene has CDR1 SGHRS and CDR2 YFSETQ. The chain's CDR3 is CASSLDGRLRETQYF. The CDR3 DNA follows: TGCGCCAGCAGCTTGGACGGGAGGCTAAGGGAGACCCAGTACTTC.

This clone was detected a few times. V usage is TRBV5-1 and J usage is TRBJ2-7; D gene ambiguous. Trimming stripped 0 bases from V and 0 bases from J, with 13 bases between. The CDR3 totals 16 residues. Germline assignment: CDR1 SGHRS and CDR2 YFSETQ. CDR3 region: CASSLGTLQYSYEQYF. CDR3 bases: TGCGCCAGCAGCTTGGGTACTCTTCAATACTCCTACGAGCAGTACTTC.

The genes are TRBV20-1 and TRBJ2-3; the D gene is possibly TRBD1 (5 bases). The length of the CDR3 is 11 residues. The germline V and J ends were trimmed by 3 bases and 6 bases, with 7 bases remaining between them. The germline V gene has CDR1 DFQATT and CDR2 SNEGSKA (reference sequence). The CDR3 DNA reads as TGCAGTGCTAGGGGGCCCGATACGCAGTATTTT. This translates into CSARGPDTQYF.

The rearrangement joins TRBV10-3 to TRBJ1-2; TRBD1 might be the D (6 bases). The CDR3 covers 12 residues. Looked up from germline, CDR1 is ENHRY and CDR2 is SYGVKD. Deletions cut 7 bases from V and 8 bases from J, with 14 bases between. CDR3 DNA: TGTGCCATCATGAACAGGGAGCTGGGCTACACCTTC. It codes for CAIMNRELGYTF.

There are a few counts of this clone. The CDR3 DNA sequence: TGTGCCTGGAGTGAAGGTCAGGGTCAAAGGGGCCAGCATTTT. This encodes CAWSEGQGQRGQHF. The chain combines TRBV30 with TRBJ1-5, with D possibly TRBD1 on 5 matching bases. The CDR3 covers 14 residues. The V end lost 1 base, the J end lost 12 bases, and 19 bases lay between the germline ends. The germline CDR1 and CDR2 sequences are GTSNPN and SVGIG (reference sequence).

J is TRBJ2-2 and V is TRBV9; TRBD2 agrees at 8 bases. Losses at the gene ends were 0 bases for V and 3 bases for J; bases not matched to a gene: 4. In germline, CDR1 is SGDLS, CDR2 YYNGEE. The CDR3 has 16 residues. This CDR3 is CASSVGVAGHTGELFF. The CDR3 DNA follows: TGTGCCAGCAGCGTAGGGGTAGCGGGACACACCGGGGAGCTGTTTTTT.

The rearrangement joins TRBV4-1 to TRBJ1-4, with a possible D match to TRBD1 (5 bases). Trimming cost V 0 bases and J 5 bases, with 16 bases left between them. The CDR3 length is 17 residues. CDR1 is MGHRA, CDR2 YSYEKL, per germline. DNA of the CDR3: TGCGCCAGCAGCCAAGATACGTCAAGGGGCAGGAATGAAAAACTGTTTTTT. It specifies CASSQDTSRGRNEKLFF.

CDR3: CSVEVPSTFYGYTF. The CDR3 DNA is TGCAGCGTTGAAGTTCCATCCACTTTCTATGGCTACACCTTC. This sequence joins TRBV29-1 and TRBJ1-2; no firm D call. The CDR3 runs to 14 residues. CDR1 is SQVTM, CDR2 ANQGSEA, per germline. Trimming took off 1 base at V and 4 bases at J, with 13 bases between the two ends.

This clone was seen repeatedly, ten times or more. This chain links TRBV7-2 with TRBJ2-7, with a tentative D call TRBD1 (6 bases). V was trimmed by 6 bases and J by 2 bases, leaving 14 bases between them. Germline CDR1 is SGHTA and CDR2 is FQGNSA. The CDR3 has 14 amino acids. CDR3 protein: CASSRLTGPYEQYF. In DNA, the CDR3 is TGTGCCAGCAGTCGACTAACAGGGCCCTACGAGCAGTACTTC.

This sequence joins TRBV19 and TRBJ1-1; 7 bases are a match to TRBD1. The CDR3 extends over 14 amino acids. Germline CDR1 and CDR2: LNHDA and SQIVND (reference sequence). Trimming removed 5 bases from V and 6 bases from J; junction bases left unmatched: 9. CDR3 sequence (DNA): TGTGCCAGTAGTCGACAGGGCGAGGGTCCTGAAGCTTTCTTT. Translating it yields CASSRQGEGPEAFF.

This clone was counted once. The chain is built from TRBV6-1 and TRBJ2-7; 10 nucleotides match TRBD2. The CDR3 has 14 residues. The germline V gene encodes CDR1 MNHNS and CDR2 SASEGT. With V trimmed by 6 bases and J by 2 bases, 4 bases remained unmatched. The chain's CDR3 is CASSRAGGPYEQYF. The CDR3, as DNA: TGTGCCAGCAGCAGAGCGGGAGGGCCCTACGAGCAGTACTTC.

The V call is TRBV9, the J call TRBJ2-3; 7 nucleotides line up with TRBD2. With V trimmed by 4 bases and J by 6 bases, 5 bases remained unmatched. CDR3 length: 13 residues. CDR1 and CDR2 from the germline V gene are SGDLS and YYNGEE. The CDR3 DNA follows: TGTGCCAGCAGCCAAACCGGGGGGGATACGCAGTATTTT. This translates into CASSQTGGDTQYF.